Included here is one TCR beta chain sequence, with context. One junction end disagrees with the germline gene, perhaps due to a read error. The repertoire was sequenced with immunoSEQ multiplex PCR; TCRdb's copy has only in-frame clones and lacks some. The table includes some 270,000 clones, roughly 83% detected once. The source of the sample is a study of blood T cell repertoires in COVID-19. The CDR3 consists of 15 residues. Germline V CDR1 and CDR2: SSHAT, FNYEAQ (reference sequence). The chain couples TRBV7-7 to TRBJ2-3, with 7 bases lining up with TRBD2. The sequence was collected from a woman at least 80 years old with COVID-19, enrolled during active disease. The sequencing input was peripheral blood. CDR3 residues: CASSLSGTNTDTQYF. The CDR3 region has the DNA TGTGCTAGCAGCTTAAGCGGGACCAACACAGATACGCAGTATTTT.